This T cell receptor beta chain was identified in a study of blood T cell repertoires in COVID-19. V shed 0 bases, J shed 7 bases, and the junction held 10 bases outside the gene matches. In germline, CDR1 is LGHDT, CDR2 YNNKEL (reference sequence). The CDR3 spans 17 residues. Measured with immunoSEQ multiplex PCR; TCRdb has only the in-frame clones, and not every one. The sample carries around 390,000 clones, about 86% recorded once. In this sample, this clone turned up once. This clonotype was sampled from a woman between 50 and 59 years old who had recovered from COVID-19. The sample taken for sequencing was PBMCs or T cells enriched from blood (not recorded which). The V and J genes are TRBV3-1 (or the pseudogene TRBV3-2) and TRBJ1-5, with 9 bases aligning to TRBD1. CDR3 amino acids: CASSQDLVQGAGQPQHF. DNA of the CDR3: TGTGCCAGCAGCCAAGACCTGGTACAGGGGGCAGGGCAGCCCCAGCATTTT.